The clone carrying this T cell receptor beta chain was counted only a few times. This sample stems from a study of cytomegalovirus exposure and HLA in healthy donors. The PCR ran on 60 Vbeta and 13 Jbeta primers. TCRdb keeps only in-frame clones here, not all; method: immunoSEQ multiplex PCR. The sample yields tens of thousands of clones, roughly 71% seen once. The TCR comes from a man over 45 in good health and CMV-seronegative. Sequences were obtained from PBMCs.

The CDR3 coding sequence is TGTGCCAGCAGCCGCCTAGGACTTAGCACAGATACGCAGTATTTT. Amino acid sequence: CASSRLGLSTDTQYF. The chain couples TRBV13 to TRBJ2-3, with D perhaps matching TRBD2 (5 bases). Germline-derived CDR1 and CDR2 are PRHDT and FYEKMQ (reference sequence). The V end was cut by 5 bases, the J end by 0 bases, with 12 bases between. The CDR3 has 15 residues.